Following are 24 T cell receptor beta chains from one sample sequenced in a study of T cell repertoires in cytomegalovirus infection. No cognate antigen is known for these TCRs. TCRdb ran MiXCR on the reads and lists one entry per CDR3 protein. The table lists hundreds of thousands of distinct CDR3 sequences, roughly a third of them singletons. Sequencing was performed on cultured PBMCs, taken from culture after CMV antigen stimulation. The receptor set was obtained from a human donor in good health (CMV status not recorded). Some clones in this sample may be carry-over from other donors' samples.

This clonotype has ten or more counts. This chain joins TRBV11-2 and TRBJ2-1; D is possibly TRBD1 or TRBD2 (5 bases each). CDR1 and CDR2 (germline): SGHAT, FQNNGV. The CDR3 length is 17 residues. With 7 bases removed from V and 2 bases from J, the gap between germline ends came to 21 bases. CDR3 residues: CASTKLGPEGTYNEQFF. In nucleotides, the CDR3 is TGTGCCAGCACCAAGCTGGGGCCCGAGGGCACCTACAATGAGCAGTTCTTC.

The chain uses TRBV20-1 and TRBJ2-1, with TRBD2 matching over 8 bases. J was trimmed by 0 bases and V by 3 bases; bases with no gene match: 4. Germline V gene lookup returns CDR1 DFQATT and CDR2 SNEGSKA (reference sequence). The CDR3 has 15 residues. CDR3 residues: CSARSSGYSYNEQFF. CDR3 nucleotide sequence: TGCAGTGCTAGGTCTAGCGGGTACTCCTACAATGAGCAGTTCTTC.

The V call is TRBV6-1, the J call TRBJ2-5; maybe TRBD2 (5 bases). Germline CDR1 is MNHNS and CDR2 is SASEGT. Trimming pared 8 bases from V and 5 bases from J, leaving 18 bases between. The CDR3 is made up of 14 amino acids. CDR3 nucleotides: TGTGCCAGCGGTCTGTCGGGGTTACGGGAGACCCAGTACTTC. It codes for CASGLSGLRETQYF.

The V call is TRBV6-5, the J call TRBJ2-2, with D maybe TRBD1 (6 bases). CDR3 length: 16 residues. Trimming removed 1 base at V and 1 base at J, with 10 bases between. Per the germline V gene, CDR1 is MNHEY and CDR2 is SVGAGI. The CDR3 loop reads CASSYFGGVNTGELFF. As DNA, the CDR3 is TGTGCCAGCAGTTACTTTGGGGGCGTGAACACCGGGGAGCTGTTTTTT.

The rearrangement uses TRBV7-2 and TRBJ2-7, with 9 bases aligning to TRBD2. The CDR3 is 14 residues long. In germline, CDR1 is SGHTA, CDR2 FQGNSA. V trimming: 4 bases; J trimming: 3 bases; junction bases outside the gene matches: 4. The CDR3 DNA reads TGTGCCAGCAGCTCGGTGACTAGCGGCTACGAGCAGTACTTC. Protein: CASSSVTSGYEQYF. Variable domain in full (rest from reference TRBV7-2 and TRBJ2-7): GAGVSQSPSNKVTEKGKDVELRCDPISGHTALYWYRQSLGQGLEFLIYFQGNSAPDKSGLPSDRFSAERTGGSVSTLTIQRTQQEDSAVYLCASSSVTSGYEQYFGPGTRLTVT.

In nucleotides, the CDR3 is TGTGCCAGCAGCTTAGAGATGGGTCCCGTGCACGTC. Translating gives CASSLEMGPVHV. The chain links TRBV7-4 to TRBJ2-7, with D unclear. CDR3 length: 12 residues. CDR1 SGHVT and CDR2 SQSDAQ come from the germline V gene.

This chain uses TRBV19 with TRBJ1-1; possibly TRBD1 for D (6 bases). The CDR3 runs to 15 residues. V lost 3 bases and J lost 3, with 14 bases in between. Germline V gives CDR1 LNHDA, CDR2 SQIVND (reference sequence). CDR3 loop: CASSIGLQGYTEAFF. CDR3 coding DNA: TGTGCCAGTAGTATCGGGCTCCAGGGGTACACTGAAGCTTTCTTT. The full variable domain, completed using reference TRBV19 and TRBJ1-1, is DGGITQSPKYLFRKEGQNVTLSCEQNLNHDAMYWYRQDPGQGLRLIYYSQIVNDFQKGDIAEGYSVSREKKESFPLTVTSAQKNPTAFYLCASSIGLQGYTEAFFGQGTRLTVV.

This clonotype was counted ten times or more. The chain combines TRBV7-2 with TRBJ2-7; D gene unclear. This CDR3 has 12 amino acids. The germline gives CDR1 SGHTA, CDR2 FQGNSA. The V end was cut by 2 bases, the J end by 6 bases, with 8 bases between. CDR3 coding DNA: TGTGCCAGCAGCTTACTGAAGGCCGAGCAGTACTTC. Encoded protein: CASSLLKAEQYF. Drawing the rest from reference TRBV7-2 and TRBJ2-7, the complete variable domain is GAGVSQSPSNKVTEKGKDVELRCDPISGHTALYWYRQSLGQGLEFLIYFQGNSAPDKSGLPSDRFSAERTGGSVSTLTIQRTQQEDSAVYLCASSLLKAEQYFGPGTRLTVT.

Only a few counts were recorded for this clonotype. The CDR3 loop is CASSLVRGRPYEQYF. The CDR3 DNA reads TGTGCCAGCAGTTTGGTCAGGGGGCGCCCCTACGAGCAGTACTTC. This chain connects TRBV28 to TRBJ2-7, with 8 bases matching TRBD1. The CDR3 length is 15 residues. V was pared by 3 bases and J by 2 bases, with 6 bases of the junction left unmatched. Per the germline V gene, CDR1 is MDHEN and CDR2 is SYDVKM.

The chain's CDR3 is CSVLRAQGYTF. In DNA form, the CDR3 reads TGCAGCGTTTTGAGGGCACAAGGCTACACCTTC. The V gene is TRBV29-1, the J gene TRBJ1-2; D is undetermined. This CDR3 spans 11 amino acids. The germline V gene encodes CDR1 SQVTM and CDR2 ANQGSEA. Trimming took off 5 bases at V and 8 bases at J, with 12 bases between the two ends. Full variable domain (remainder filled in from reference TRBV29-1 and TRBJ1-2): SAVISQKPSRDICQRGTSLTIQCQVDSQVTMMFWYRQQPGQSLTLIATANQGSEATYESGFVIDKFPISRPNLTFSTLTVSNMSPEDSSIYLCSVLRAQGYTFGSGTRLTVV.

The chain is built from TRBV7-6 and TRBJ2-7; D may be TRBD1 (6 bases). Germline V gives CDR1 SGHVS, CDR2 FNYEAQ. Trimming took off 11 bases at V and 9 bases at J, with 23 bases between the two ends. The CDR3 totals 13 residues. CDR3 DNA: TGTGCCGTGCAGGGGCCCATAAACTCGGGGCAGTACTTC. This translates into CAVQGPINSGQYF. Complete variable domain (other parts from reference TRBV7-6 and TRBJ2-7): GAGVSQSPRYKVTKRGQDVALRCDPISGHVSLYWYRQALGQGPEFLTYFNYEAQQDKSGLPNDRFSAERPEGSISTLTIQRTEQRDSAMYRCAVQGPINSGQYFGPGTRLTVT.

The rearrangement joins TRBV19 to TRBJ2-3, with 7 positions matching TRBD1. Germline trimming cut 5 bases from V and 1 base from J; bases unmatched to any gene: 9. CDR3 length: 16 amino acids. Germline V lookup: CDR1 LNHDA, CDR2 SQIVND (reference sequence). CDR3 sequence reads: CASSPKRQGRTDTQYF. The DNA for the CDR3 is TGTGCCAGTAGTCCTAAAAGACAGGGCCGCACAGATACGCAGTATTTT.

This clonotype was counted only a few times. The chain couples TRBV7-9 to TRBJ2-1, with TRBD2 matching 8 bases. CDR1 and CDR2 from the germline V gene are SEHNR and FQNEAQ (reference sequence). Trimming removed 5 bases from V and 0 bases from J; junction bases left unmatched: 9. The CDR3 runs to 17 residues. CDR3 sequence (DNA): TGTGCCAGCAGCCCTACTAGCGGCCTGAGCTCCTACAATGAGCAGTTCTTC. Its translation: CASSPTSGLSSYNEQFF.

This clonotype was counted ten times or more. V is TRBV7-8 and J is TRBJ2-1; 9 bases fit TRBD2. The CDR3 has 22 residues. Germline V lookup: CDR1 SGHVS, CDR2 FQNEAQ. Trimming at V came to 1 base and at J to 4 bases, leaving 23 bases not matched to a gene. CDR3 amino acids: CASSLVELWKGPAGGPYNEQFF. The CDR3, as DNA: TGTGCCAGCAGCTTAGTCGAGTTGTGGAAGGGCCCAGCGGGAGGCCCTTACAATGAGCAGTTCTTC.

This chain links TRBV7-8 with TRBJ2-5, with 8 bases aligning to TRBD1. The germline gives CDR1 SGHVS, CDR2 FQNEAQ. V shed 5 bases, J shed 1 base, and the junction held 6 bases outside the gene matches. This CDR3 region has 15 residues. The CDR3 is CASSPYGQGQETQYF. CDR3 coding DNA: TGTGCCAGCAGCCCATACGGACAGGGCCAAGAGACCCAGTACTTC. Full variable domain (outside the CDR3, taken from reference TRBV7-8 and TRBJ2-5): GAGVSQSPRYKVAKRGQDVALRCDPISGHVSLFWYQQALGQGPEFLTYFQNEAQLDKSGLPSDRFFAERPEGSVSTLKIQRTQQEDSAVYLCASSPYGQGQETQYFGPGTRLLVL.

This clonotype was seen repeatedly, ten times or more. The chain couples TRBV7-2 to TRBJ2-1; the D is unclear. The CDR3 is 13 amino acids. V lost 1 base to trimming and J lost 5 bases, with 6 bases between them. The V gene's germline CDR1 is SGHTA and CDR2 FQGNSA. CDR3 region: CASSLGYDNEQFF. The DNA for the CDR3 is TGTGCCAGCAGCTTAGGCTACGACAATGAGCAGTTCTTC.

The chain has TRBV7-6 and TRBJ2-3; 7 bases agree with TRBD2. This CDR3 spans 16 amino acids. Germline V gene data show CDR1 as SGHVS and CDR2 as FNYEAQ. The V segment lost 5 bases and the J segment 1 base; nucleotides outside the gene matches: 9. CDR3 bases: TGTGCCAGCAGCCCCACGCGGGGGATCGGCACAGATACGCAGTATTTT. Encoded protein: CASSPTRGIGTDTQYF.

This sequence joins TRBV19 and TRBJ1-2, with a tentative D call TRBD1 (6 bases). V was trimmed by 4 bases and J by 7 bases, leaving 16 bases between them. The CDR3 covers 14 residues. Germline loops: CDR1 LNHDA, CDR2 SQIVND (reference sequence). The CDR3 sequence: CASSTRPGGLGYTF. CDR3 DNA sequence: TGTGCCAGTAGTACCCGGCCGGGGGGCCTTGGCTACACCTTC.

The rearrangement joins TRBV11-2 to TRBJ2-2; D is undetermined. Trimming removed 3 bases from V and 6 bases from J, with 8 bases in between. The V gene's germline CDR1 is SGHAT and CDR2 FQNNGV. CDR3 length: 13 residues. The CDR3 spells CASSFNVAGELFF. In DNA form, the CDR3 reads TGTGCCAGCAGCTTTAACGTCGCCGGGGAGCTGTTTTTT. Full variable domain (missing parts from reference TRBV11-2 and TRBJ2-2): EAGVAQSPRYKIIEKRQSVAFWCNPISGHATLYWYQQILGQGPKLLIQFQNNGVVDDSQLPKDRFSAERLKGVDSTLKIQPAKLEDSAVYLCASSFNVAGELFFGEGSRLTVL.

This clonotype was counted at least ten times. The V gene is TRBV7-8, the J gene TRBJ2-2; 10 bases align to TRBD2. The germline V gene has CDR1 SGHVS and CDR2 FQNEAQ. There are 16 residues in the CDR3. V lost 1 base and J lost 4; bases outside the gene matches: 3. The CDR3 region has the DNA TGTGCCAGCAGCTTAGTGCTAGCGGGAGCCACCGGGGAGCTGTTTTTT. Protein sequence: CASSLVLAGATGELFF.

Ten or more counts support this clonotype. The J gene is TRBJ2-5, the V gene TRBV10-3; D is perhaps TRBD2 (5 bases). Per germline, CDR1 ENHRY and CDR2 SYGVKD. With 6 bases removed from V and 0 bases from J, the gap between germline ends came to 11 bases. The CDR3 is 14 residues long. The CDR3 is CAIRTRADQETQYF. CDR3 DNA: TGTGCCATCAGGACTCGAGCGGACCAAGAGACCCAGTACTTC.

The chain uses TRBV4-3 and TRBJ2-2; 8 bases match TRBD1. Germline CDR1 reads LGHNA; CDR2 reads YSLEER. V was clipped by 5 bases and J by 5 bases; unmatched bases: 10. This CDR3 spans 16 amino acids. CDR3 loop: CASSVHGGTGTGELFF. Written as DNA, the CDR3 is TGCGCCAGCAGCGTTCATGGAGGGACAGGAACCGGGGAGCTGTTTTTT.

This clonotype was seen repeatedly, ten times or more. The rearrangement joins TRBV20-1 to TRBJ1-5; 9 bases align to TRBD1. CDR3 length equals 13 residues. V shed 5 bases, J shed 6 bases, and the junction held 5 bases outside the gene matches. The germline V gene has CDR1 DFQATT and CDR2 SNEGSKA (reference sequence). The CDR3 loop is CSAGGQGFQPQHF. The CDR3 nucleotides are TGCAGTGCTGGCGGACAGGGGTTTCAGCCCCAGCATTTT.

The chain joins TRBV7-6 to TRBJ2-7; 10 bases are shared with TRBD1. CDR3 length equals 15 residues. The V and J ends lost 5 bases and 5 bases, in that order; junction bases with no gene match: 9. Per the germline V gene, CDR1 is SGHVS and CDR2 is FNYEAQ. The CDR3: CASSAPGQGIHEQYF. The CDR3 DNA follows: TGTGCCAGCAGCGCACCGGGACAGGGGATCCACGAGCAGTACTTC.